The source of this T cell receptor (beta chain) is a study of cytomegalovirus exposure and HLA in healthy donors. Regarding the study as a whole: According to an earlier analysis, most TCR beta V segments yielded productive rearrangements about 90% or about 30% of the time.

As concerns this clone: Antigen unknown. The junction does not match germline at one end; this may be a read error.

The CDR3 is 15 residues long. Germline V CDR1 and CDR2: SEHNR, FQNEAQ (reference sequence). The PCR had 60 Vbeta and 13 Jbeta primers. TCRdb's copy holds only in-frame clones and misses some; the assay was immunoSEQ multiplex PCR. Of roughly 100,000 clones listed, around 69% are singletons. The sequenced material came from PBMCs. The V call is TRBV7-9, the J call TRBJ2-7; 9 bases line up with TRBD1. The sequence derives from a woman between 55 and 75 years old in good health and CMV-seropositive. This chain's CDR3 is CSSSTDRDRVHEQYF. The CDR3 nucleotides are TGTTCCAGCAGCACCGACCGGGACAGGGTCCACGAGCAGTACTTC.